This T cell receptor beta chain was sequenced in a study of blood T cell repertoires in COVID-19. Some clones are missing from TCRdb's copy, which holds only in-frame ones; the method was immunoSEQ multiplex PCR. The table records about 110,000 clones, around 90% of them present only once. Germline V gene sequence: CDR1 SQVTM, CDR2 ANQGSEA. The CDR3 sequence is 15 residues long. V shed 3 bases, J shed 1 base, and the junction held 6 bases outside the gene matches. This chain links TRBV29-1 with TRBJ2-3, with TRBD2 matching 8 bases. This receptor was identified in a woman aged 50 to 60 with acute or convalescent COVID-19. The sample was peripheral blood. The CDR3 reads CSVDGRREGTDTQYF. In DNA form, the CDR3 reads TGCAGCGTTGACGGGCGGCGGGAGGGCACAGATACGCAGTATTTT.